One sample yielded the 5 T cell receptor beta chains listed below, sequenced in a study of CD8+ T cells in alopecia areata. Sequencing used cDNA as its template, made by extracting RNA and reverse transcribing it. Clones were read by immunoSEQ multiplex PCR, and TCRdb kept only the in-frame ones, dropping some. There are 12,000 or so clones in the sample; approximately 60% occur only once, and 20% to 25% lies in the top ten. Specimens obtained from alopecia areata patients comprised lesional scalp punch biopsies and peripheral blood. Sequences were obtained from skin. The source is a human donor with alopecia areata.

J is TRBJ2-6 and V is TRBV7-9; TRBD1 matches 7 bases. Germline V lookup: CDR1 SEHNR, CDR2 FQNEAQ (reference sequence). The CDR3 covers 16 residues. After removal of 0 bases from V and 8 bases from J, the junction contained 7 bases not matched to a gene. CDR3 protein: CASSLAGGLKTNVLTF. The CDR3 DNA reads as TGTGCCAGCAGCTTAGCAGGGGGCCTTAAGACCAACGTCCTGACTTTC.

In DNA form, the CDR3 reads TGTGCCATCAGTACCTCTCTGGGCGGGACCTACGAGCAGTACTTC. It encodes CAISTSLGGTYEQYF. The chain is built from TRBV10-3 and TRBJ2-7; a possible D gene is TRBD2 (6 bases). This CDR3 spans 15 amino acids. V dropped 5 bases and J dropped 2 bases, with 16 bases sitting between them. Germline V gene data show CDR1 as ENHRY and CDR2 as SYGVKD.

The gene calls are TRBV2 and TRBJ2-7; 8 nucleotides align to TRBD1. The ends lost 5 bases at V and 4 bases at J; junction bases unmatched: 16. This CDR3 has 17 amino acids. Germline lookup yields CDR1 SNHLY and CDR2 FYNNEI. This chain's CDR3 is CASSLTGVPSAEYEQYF. CDR3 in DNA: TGTGCCAGCAGTTTGACAGGGGTCCCCTCCGCGGAATACGAGCAGTACTTC.

The rearrangement links TRBV7-9 to TRBJ2-1; D is ambiguous. The CDR3 is made up of 14 amino acids. Germline values: CDR1 SEHNR, CDR2 FQNEAQ (reference sequence). V was clipped by 8 bases and J by 0 bases, with 11 bases between them. The CDR3 coding sequence is TGTGCCAGCTCTCCTAAGAGCTCCTACAATGAGCAGTTCTTC. This encodes CASSPKSSYNEQFF.

This chain links TRBV5-8 with TRBJ2-7; no reliable D call. Germline assignment: CDR1 SGHTS and CDR2 YDEGEE. The CDR3 has 13 residues. V lost 0 bases and J 4 bases, leaving 8 bases between the germline ends. CDR3 bases: TGTGCCAGCAGCTTGGCAGGAATTTACGAGCAGTACTTC. Its translation is CASSLAGIYEQYF.